The 28 T cell receptor beta chains in this list originate from one sample, sequenced in a study of CD8 T cells in ankylosing spondylitis. TCRdb redid the calling of the 5' RACE reads with MiXCR, one entry per CDR3 protein. The table has fewer than 450,000 distinct CDR3 sequences, 15% to 20% seen once; the top ten hold just over 1%. Notes on the study in general: A TCR beta motif of about eight highly homologous variants seemed to mark ankylosing spondylitis blood.

Antigens of these TCRs are unknown. The sample was blood, either unsorted or a sorted T cell fraction (not recorded which). The receptors shown here come from a male donor with ankylosing spondylitis.

This clonotype was found many times. The V call is TRBV12-3 or TRBV12-4, the J call TRBJ2-2; no clear D. The CDR3 has 13 amino acids. The V end lost 6 bases, the J end lost 1 base, and 6 bases lay between the germline ends. Here the CDR3 reads CASSSVNTGELFF. The CDR3 DNA follows: TGTGCCAGCAGCTCAGTGAACACCGGGGAGCTGTTTTTT.

The CDR3 is CAWSGWDEKLFF. The CDR3 nucleotides are TGTGCCTGGAGTGGGTGGGATGAAAAACTGTTTTTT. The rearrangement joins TRBV30 to TRBJ1-4; no reliable D call. Germline-derived CDR1 and CDR2 are GTSNPN and SVGIG (reference sequence). V lost 1 base to trimming and J lost 6 bases, with 6 bases between them. The CDR3 sequence is 12 residues long.

This clonotype showed up just a few times. The V gene is TRBV7-3, the J gene TRBJ2-5; no reliable D call. CDR3 size: 13 residues. Trimming stripped 5 bases from V and 0 bases from J, with 7 bases between. Germline CDR1 is SGHTA and CDR2 is FQGTGA. CDR3 DNA sequence: TGTGCCAGCAGCCAAGGTCACCAAGAGACCCAGTACTTC. This sequence encodes CASSQGHQETQYF. The whole variable domain, filled in from reference TRBV7-3 and TRBJ2-5, reads GAGVSQTPSNKVTEKGKYVELRCDPISGHTALYWYRQSLGQGPEFLIYFQGTGAADDSGLPNDRFFAVRPEGSVSTLKIQRTERGDSAVYLCASSQGHQETQYFGPGTRLLVL.

This clonotype was counted a few times. The chain links TRBV28 to TRBJ2-1, with 7 bases matching TRBD2. This CDR3 spans 15 amino acids. Trimming removed 3 bases from V and 12 bases from J; junction bases left unmatched: 14. Germline V lookup: CDR1 MDHEN, CDR2 SYDVKM. The CDR3 nucleotides are TGTGCCAGCAGTTTGGGAGGGAGGGCAAAGAGGGGGCAGTTCTTC. Translated, it gives CASSLGGRAKRGQFF.

This clonotype was picked up a small number of times. This chain joins TRBV18 and TRBJ2-7, with 7 bases aligning to TRBD1. Germline values: CDR1 KGHSH, CDR2 LQKENI. There are 14 residues in the CDR3. V shed 3 bases, J shed 6 bases, and the junction held 8 bases outside the gene matches. CDR3 in amino acids: CASSPHEQGTEQYF. The CDR3 DNA follows: TGTGCCAGCTCACCGCATGAACAGGGGACCGAGCAGTACTTC.

The chain joins TRBV5-8 to TRBJ1-1; TRBD1 matches at 8 bases. After removal of 4 bases from V and 6 bases from J, the junction contained 5 bases not matched to a gene. The germline gives CDR1 SGHTS, CDR2 YDEGEE. CDR3 length equals 13 residues. In DNA form, the CDR3 reads TGTGCCAGCAGCCCGGACAGGGCCCCTGAAGCTTTCTTT. Translating gives CASSPDRAPEAFF.

This clonotype was detected ten times or more. This chain uses TRBV11-2 with TRBJ2-1; 10 nucleotides line up with TRBD2. Unmatched junction bases numbered 17, after V lost 0 bases and J lost 9 bases. This CDR3 is built from 19 residues. CDR1 and CDR2 (germline): SGHAT, FQNNGV. CDR3 DNA sequence: TGTGCCAGCAGCTTAGACCCCCCCCCTCTAGCGGGAGTCCGGATTGAGCAGTTCTTC. Translated: CASSLDPPPLAGVRIEQFF.

This clonotype has more than one count but fewer than ten. The V and J genes are TRBV20-1 and TRBJ2-4; perhaps D is TRBD1 or TRBD2 (5 bases each). The CDR3 is made up of 17 amino acids. The V end lost 0 bases, the J end lost 6 bases, and 21 bases lay between the germline ends. CDR1 and CDR2 (germline): DFQATT, SNEGSKA (reference sequence). CDR3 loop: CSARESGITERGNIQYF. The CDR3 region has the DNA TGCAGTGCTAGAGAGTCCGGTATCACAGAGAGGGGAAACATTCAGTACTTC.

This clonotype has a handful of counts. This chain joins TRBV3-1 and TRBJ1-1, with TRBD1 as a possible D gene (6 bases). Trimming removed 5 bases from V and 10 bases from J, with 11 bases in between. The germline gives CDR1 LGHDT, CDR2 YNNKEL (reference sequence). The CDR3 runs to 11 residues. The CDR3 DNA sequence: TGTGCCAGCAGCTCCTCGACAGGAGCTTTCTTT. This encodes CASSSSTGAFF.

This clonotype occurred a few times. This sequence joins TRBV29-1 and TRBJ1-1; the D is unclear. Deletions cut 8 bases from V and 1 base from J, with 11 bases between. The CDR3 loop spans 12 amino acids. Germline CDR1 is SQVTM and CDR2 is ANQGSEA. This CDR3 is CSTLVSNTEAFF. The CDR3 DNA reads as TGCAGCACTTTGGTATCGAACACTGAAGCTTTCTTT.

This clonotype was seen at least ten times. The chain employs TRBV29-1 and TRBJ2-7; D is undetermined. The CDR3 has 11 residues. Per germline, CDR1 SQVTM and CDR2 ANQGSEA. V shed 4 bases and J shed 4 bases, with 8 bases lying between them. The CDR3 coding sequence is TGCAGCGTTGGGGCTAGTTACGAGCAGTACTTC. This gives the protein CSVGASYEQYF.

The rearrangement links TRBV15 to TRBJ2-5, with 9 bases that match TRBD1. CDR3 length equals 14 residues. Germline assignment: CDR1 LNHNV and CDR2 YYDKDF (reference sequence). V lost 5 bases and J lost 5; bases outside the gene matches: 6. CDR3 loop: CATSRTGAEETQYF. In DNA, the CDR3 is TGTGCCACCAGCCGGACAGGGGCAGAGGAGACCCAGTACTTC.

This chain joins TRBV20-1 and TRBJ1-2, with 9 bases lining up with TRBD1. From germline, CDR1 is DFQATT and CDR2 SNEGSKA (reference sequence). J lost 8 bases, V lost 6 bases, and 16 bases had no gene match. The CDR3 is 15 amino acids. This chain's CDR3 is CSAPGQGPLGGGYTF. CDR3 in DNA: TGCAGTGCCCCGGGACAGGGCCCGCTGGGGGGCGGCTACACCTTC.

This clonotype was picked up a small number of times. The chain employs TRBV27 and TRBJ1-6; D is undetermined. This CDR3 spans 16 amino acids. Germline V gene lookup returns CDR1 MNHEY and CDR2 SMNVEV (reference sequence). The V gene lost 4 bases and the J gene lost 5 bases, with 15 bases spanning the gap. The CDR3, as DNA: TGTGCCAGCAGTTCCCTTCAGGCCGTCCATAATTCACCCCTCCACTTT. It yields the protein CASSSLQAVHNSPLHF.

J is TRBJ1-4 and V is TRBV2, with D perhaps matching TRBD1 (5 bases). The V gene's germline CDR1 is SNHLY and CDR2 FYNNEI. The CDR3 is made up of 14 amino acids. Deletions cut 3 bases from V and 0 bases from J, with 5 bases between. CDR3 nucleotide sequence: TGTGCCAGCAGTGACAGGGCAACTAATGAAAAACTGTTTTTT. It translates to CASSDRATNEKLFF.

This clonotype was observed a handful of times. The rearrangement joins TRBV12-5 to TRBJ1-4, with D unclear. The V end lost 0 bases, the J end lost 5 bases, and 10 bases lay between the germline ends. The germline CDR1 and CDR2 sequences are LGHNT and FRNRAP. The CDR3 is 15 residues long. This chain's CDR3 is CASGLVPLGNEKLFF. The CDR3 DNA follows: TGTGCTAGTGGTTTGGTACCCTTAGGAAATGAAAAACTGTTTTTT.

This rearrangement joins TRBV14 to TRBJ2-2; TRBD2 might be the D (5 bases). V gave up 1 base and J gave up 3 bases, with 9 bases separating them. The CDR3 runs 15 residues. From germline, CDR1 is SGHDN and CDR2 FVKESK. CDR3 sequence: CASSQARRYTGELFF. CDR3 coding DNA: TGTGCCAGCAGCCAAGCCAGGAGGTACACCGGGGAGCTGTTTTTT.

CDR3 DNA sequence: TGCGCCAACAAAGGCAGGGAGCAGTTCTTC. This translates into CANKGREQFF. The rearrangement uses TRBV4-3 and TRBJ2-1; D is ambiguous. The V gene's germline CDR1 is LGHNA and CDR2 YSLEER. CDR3 length: 10 amino acids. Trimming removed 10 bases at V and 10 bases at J, with 11 bases between.

The rearrangement joins TRBV20-1 to TRBJ2-1, with 10 nucleotides matching TRBD2. V dropped 6 bases and J dropped 1; count of bases not matched to a gene: 6. The germline V gene has CDR1 DFQATT and CDR2 SNEGSKA (reference sequence). The CDR3 consists of 15 residues. The CDR3 DNA is TGCAGTGCGCAACCTAGCGGGAGATCCTACAATGAGCAGTTCTTC. Its translation: CSAQPSGRSYNEQFF.

This clonotype was recorded at least ten times. The chain has TRBV7-2 and TRBJ2-7; 12 nucleotides match TRBD2. The CDR3 is 15 residues long. Trimming at V came to 4 bases and at J to 2 bases, leaving 3 bases not matched to a gene. Per germline, CDR1 SGHTA and CDR2 FQGNSA. This CDR3 is CASSSLAGGTYEQYF. The CDR3 DNA follows: TGTGCCAGCAGCTCACTAGCGGGAGGCACCTACGAGCAGTACTTC. The full variable domain, rest sourced from reference TRBV7-2 and TRBJ2-7, is GAGVSQSPSNKVTEKGKDVELRCDPISGHTALYWYRQSLGQGLEFLIYFQGNSAPDKSGLPSDRFSAERTGGSVSTLTIQRTQQEDSAVYLCASSSLAGGTYEQYFGPGTRLTVT.

This sequence joins TRBV7-2 and TRBJ1-1; tentatively, D is TRBD1 (5 bases). The germline V and J ends were trimmed by 5 bases and 4 bases, with 14 bases remaining between them. Germline V gene sequence: CDR1 SGHTA, CDR2 FQGNSA. The CDR3 is 14 amino acids. The CDR3 loop is CASSRMRGSTEAFF. The CDR3, as DNA: TGTGCCAGCAGCCGGATGAGGGGATCCACTGAAGCTTTCTTT.

CDR3 sequence: CASTPSDGGGELFF. The CDR3 DNA reads TGTGCCAGTACCCCCTCGGACGGTGGCGGGGAGCTGTTTTTT. The chain carries TRBV19 and TRBJ2-2; D is unresolved. Trimming shortened V by 7 bases and J by 7 bases, and 16 bases separated the two germline ends. The CDR3 has 14 residues. Per the germline V gene, CDR1 is LNHDA and CDR2 is SQIVND (reference sequence).

The V gene is TRBV18, the J gene TRBJ2-3; D possibly matches TRBD1 or TRBD2 (5 bases each). CDR3 size: 15 residues. Trimming cost V 2 bases and J 4 bases, with 13 bases left between them. Germline loops: CDR1 KGHSH, CDR2 LQKENI. CDR3 DNA sequence: TGTGCCAGCTCACCAAAACAGGCGAGGGCAGATACGCAGTATTTT. Translation gives CASSPKQARADTQYF.

The V call is TRBV20-1, the J call TRBJ2-3, with 7 bases identical to TRBD1. The CDR3 runs 12 residues. From germline, CDR1 is DFQATT and CDR2 SNEGSKA (reference sequence). The junction had 4 bases not matched to a gene; V was cut back by 6 bases and J by 4 bases. The CDR3 DNA is TGCAGTGCCGACAGGGTTGCAGATACGCAGTATTTT. Amino acid sequence: CSADRVADTQYF.

V usage is TRBV7-2 and J usage is TRBJ2-5, with D perhaps TRBD1 (5 bases). The CDR3 is 15 amino acids. The V gene lost 5 bases and the J gene lost 5 bases, with 18 bases spanning the gap. Per germline, CDR1 SGHTA and CDR2 FQGNSA. CDR3 nucleotide sequence: TGTGCCAGCAGCCCCGATGGACATCCCGGGGAGACCCAGTACTTC. It yields the protein CASSPDGHPGETQYF.

This chain connects TRBV27 to TRBJ2-7, with 8 bases matching TRBD2. There are 10 residues in the CDR3. Losses at the gene ends were 10 bases for V and 6 bases for J; bases not matched to a gene: 2. CDR1 and CDR2 (germline): MNHEY, SMNVEV (reference sequence). The chain's CDR3 is CATGRGEQYF. CDR3 DNA: TGTGCCACCGGGAGGGGCGAGCAGTACTTC.

The gene calls are TRBV7-2 and TRBJ2-5; 9 nucleotides agree with TRBD2. CDR3 size: 17 residues. V was clipped by 0 bases and J by 3 bases; unmatched bases: 8. Germline CDR1 reads SGHTA; CDR2 reads FQGNSA. CDR3 amino acids: CASSLAGGAGGKETQYF. The CDR3 DNA follows: TGTGCCAGCAGCTTAGCGGGGGGTGCGGGAGGGAAAGAGACCCAGTACTTC.

The chain employs TRBV2 and TRBJ2-7; D may correspond to TRBD1 or TRBD2 (5 bases each). Per germline, CDR1 SNHLY and CDR2 FYNNEI. This CDR3 region has 13 residues. The V and J ends lost 7 bases and 3 bases respectively, with 13 bases between them. CDR3 residues: CASNEGQVYEQYF. Written as DNA, the CDR3 is TGTGCCAGCAATGAGGGGCAGGTCTACGAGCAGTACTTC.